The next 21 T cell receptor beta chains were all read from a single sample in a study of T cell clonotyping in hematopoietic cell transplantation. Time point in this sample: recipient sample about 28 days before transplant, after cytoreduction. This table comes from immunoSEQ multiplex PCR, and its TCRdb copy is limited to in-frame clones, with some not included. The sample gives about 10,000 clones, around 90% of which show up once; about an eighth is in the top ten. Sequences were derived from peripheral blood mononuclear cells, sampled before stem cell transplant. These TCRs come from a woman in her 40s with acute myeloid leukemia. Some clones in this sample may be carry-over from other donors' samples.

This chain joins TRBV29-1 and TRBJ2-3; a possible D gene is TRBD2 (6 bases). CDR1 SQVTM and CDR2 ANQGSEA come from the germline V gene. The V end was cut by 5 bases, the J end by 3 bases, with 12 bases between. The CDR3 contains 13 residues. CDR3 coding DNA: TGCAGCGTTTGGACGGGAGAGACAGATACGCAGTATTTT. Encoded protein: CSVWTGETDTQYF.

The V gene is TRBV18, the J gene TRBJ1-1; possibly TRBD1 for D (5 bases). The germline V gene has CDR1 KGHSH and CDR2 LQKENI. This CDR3 contains 17 residues. V lost 5 bases, J lost 2 bases, and 21 bases lay in between. CDR3: CASSATGRGVGNTEAFF. Here the CDR3 DNA reads TGTGCCAGCTCAGCAACTGGTAGGGGCGTCGGTAACACTGAAGCTTTCTTT.

V gene TRBV27 combines with J gene TRBJ1-5; no definite D call. This CDR3 region has 14 residues. Trimming pared 3 bases from V and 7 bases from J, leaving 13 bases between. Germline V gene lookup returns CDR1 MNHEY and CDR2 SMNVEV (reference sequence). The CDR3 DNA is TGTGCCAGCAGTTTGAACCTGAGTTGGCAGCCCCAGCATTTT. Protein sequence: CASSLNLSWQPQHF.

The chain couples TRBV5-1 to TRBJ2-5, with TRBD2 identical over 8 bases. Germline V gene data show CDR1 as SGHRS and CDR2 as YFSETQ. The CDR3 sequence is 18 residues long. J gave up 5 bases and V 0 bases, and 15 bases lay outside the gene matches. The CDR3 region is CASSLDLGRGLVRETQYF. DNA for the CDR3: TGCGCCAGCAGCTTGGACCTTGGGAGGGGACTAGTCCGGGAGACCCAGTACTTC.

The chain recombines TRBV10-3 with TRBJ1-4, with 8 nucleotides matching TRBD1. Germline V gene sequence: CDR1 ENHRY, CDR2 SYGVKD. This CDR3 spans 13 amino acids. Trimming cost V 11 bases and J 5 bases; bases outside gene matches: 7. Here the CDR3 DNA reads TGTGCCGCATCCGGGACAGGAAATGAAAAACTGTTTTTT. Amino acid sequence: CAASGTGNEKLFF.

The chain is built from TRBV27 and TRBJ2-7; D ambiguous. Germline loops: CDR1 MNHEY, CDR2 SMNVEV (reference sequence). The V gene lost 3 bases and the J gene lost 2 bases, with 8 bases spanning the gap. The CDR3 extends over 13 amino acids. CDR3 DNA sequence: TGTGCCAGCAGTTTCACGGCAACCTACGAGCAGTACTTC. Translating it yields CASSFTATYEQYF.

This clone has a single count. V usage is TRBV7-2 and J usage is TRBJ1-4; a weak D match, TRBD1 (5 bases). V was pared by 5 bases and J by 7 bases, with 17 bases between. The CDR3 has 15 residues. Germline CDR1 reads SGHTA; CDR2 reads FQGNSA. The CDR3 loop is CASSPDSRRGEKLFF. The CDR3 DNA reads as TGTGCCAGCAGCCCCGACAGCCGCCGGGGTGAAAAACTGTTTTTT.

The J gene is TRBJ1-1, the V gene TRBV7-2, with D perhaps TRBD1 (5 bases). This CDR3 is 14 amino acids long. CDR1 and CDR2 (germline): SGHTA, FQGNSA. The V end was cut by 0 bases, the J end by 4 bases, with 9 bases between. The CDR3 bases are TGTGCCAGCAGCTTAGCGGGGGGAGGCACTGAAGCTTTCTTT. Translating it yields CASSLAGGGTEAFF.

The chain carries TRBV11-2 and TRBJ1-4, with 7 positions matching TRBD1. The CDR3 length is 16 residues. With 3 bases clipped from V and 8 bases from J, the junction kept 12 bases outside the gene matches. Germline V gene lookup returns CDR1 SGHAT and CDR2 FQNNGV. The CDR3 DNA follows: TGTGCCAGCAGCTTGGGAACGACAGGGAGGGTCGAAAAACTGTTTTTT. Its translation: CASSLGTTGRVEKLFF. Full variable domain (remainder filled in from reference TRBV11-2 and TRBJ1-4): EAGVAQSPRYKIIEKRQSVAFWCNPISGHATLYWYQQILGQGPKLLIQFQNNGVVDDSQLPKDRFSAERLKGVDSTLKIQPAKLEDSAVYLCASSLGTTGRVEKLFFGSGTQLSVL.

This sequence joins TRBV30 and TRBJ1-3, with TRBD1 identical over 9 bases. CDR1 GTSNPN and CDR2 SVGIG come from the germline V gene (reference sequence). The J segment lost 4 bases and the V segment lost 5 bases, leaving 3 bases of the junction unmatched. The CDR3 totals 13 residues. CDR3 protein: CAWAGTGGNTIYF. CDR3 DNA sequence: TGTGCCTGGGCCGGGACAGGGGGAAACACCATATATTTT.

Here the CDR3 DNA reads TGTGCCAGCAGCTTAGCGGGAGGACAAATTAGCTACGAGCAGTACTTC. Its protein is CASSLAGGQISYEQYF. V is TRBV7-8 and J is TRBJ2-7; D is possibly TRBD2 (6 bases). The germline V and J ends were trimmed by 0 bases and 3 bases, with 15 bases remaining between them. Germline CDR1 is SGHVS and CDR2 is FQNEAQ. The CDR3 loop spans 16 amino acids.

The rearrangement uses TRBV30 and TRBJ2-5; 10 bases map to TRBD2. Germline lookup yields CDR1 GTSNPN and CDR2 SVGIG (reference sequence). The V gene end was trimmed by 3 bases and the J gene end by 2 bases; junction bases not matched to a gene: 15. The CDR3 extends over 18 amino acids. For the CDR3, the DNA is TGTGCCTGGAGCGGGATCAACCTAGCGGGAGACGATCAAGAGACCCAGTACTTC. The encoded protein is CAWSGINLAGDDQETQYF.

The chain joins TRBV5-6 to TRBJ2-4; TRBD2 matches at 8 bases. Germline CDR1 reads SGHDT; CDR2 reads YYEEEE. CDR3 length: 17 amino acids. V was clipped by 3 bases and J by 6 bases; unmatched bases: 14. CDR3 in amino acids: CASSSTPRSGSSNIQYF. The CDR3 bases are TGTGCCAGCAGCTCGACCCCAAGGAGCGGGAGTTCAAACATTCAGTACTTC.

This clone came up once. The genes are TRBV5-6 and TRBJ2-7, with D hard to call. Per the germline V gene, CDR1 is SGHDT and CDR2 is YYEEEE. There are 11 residues in the CDR3. V lost 4 bases and J 2 bases, leaving 4 bases between the germline ends. CDR3 nucleotides: TGTGCCAGCAGCCAGACCTACGAGCAGTACTTC. Protein sequence: CASSQTYEQYF.

The chain recombines TRBV18 with TRBJ1-5; D is ambiguous. V lost 2 bases and J lost 6, with 11 bases in between. The CDR3 sequence is 14 residues long. Germline V CDR1 and CDR2: KGHSH, LQKENI. The CDR3 nucleotides read TGTGCCAGCTCACCAACTTCCGGTGGTCAGCCCCAGCATTTT. It encodes CASSPTSGGQPQHF.

A few counts support this clone. V usage is TRBV7-2 and J usage is TRBJ1-2; 8 nucleotides match TRBD1. This CDR3 comprises 14 residues. Germline lookup yields CDR1 SGHTA and CDR2 FQGNSA. Germline trimming cut 5 bases from V and 8 bases from J; bases unmatched to any gene: 10. The CDR3 coding sequence is TGTGCCAGCAGCCTTTTTCAGGGGGCGTGGGGCTACACCTTC. Encoded protein: CASSLFQGAWGYTF.

This clone has a handful of counts. The chain carries TRBV19 and TRBJ2-7; possibly TRBD1 or TRBD2 for D (5 bases each). The CDR3 contains 15 residues. Germline-derived CDR1 and CDR2 are LNHDA and SQIVND (reference sequence). V was pared by 1 base and J by 1 base, with 11 bases between. The CDR3 is CASSIAGAGSYEQYF. The CDR3, as DNA: TGTGCCAGTAGTATAGCCGGGGCGGGTTCCTACGAGCAGTACTTC.

This rearrangement joins TRBV7-3 to TRBJ1-2, with 8 bases matching TRBD1. V lost 3 bases and J lost 8; bases outside the gene matches: 5. The CDR3 extends over 13 amino acids. Germline CDR1 and CDR2: SGHTA and FQGTGA. Here the CDR3 DNA reads TGTGCCAGCAGCTTTCTGACAGGGGACGGCTACACCTTC. Translation: CASSFLTGDGYTF.

This chain uses TRBV7-8 with TRBJ1-5, with 7 nucleotides matching TRBD1. Germline CDR1 is SGHVS and CDR2 is FQNEAQ. V lost 7 bases and J lost 6; bases outside the gene matches: 12. The CDR3 spans 15 residues. For the CDR3, the DNA is TGTGCCAGCAAATTAGCAGGGGGGTTTTCTCAGCCCCAGCATTTT. It encodes CASKLAGGFSQPQHF.

This clone is a singleton in its sample. This chain joins TRBV27 and TRBJ2-1, with 7 nucleotides matching TRBD2. Germline lookup yields CDR1 MNHEY and CDR2 SMNVEV (reference sequence). The CDR3 loop spans 14 amino acids. With V trimmed by 2 bases and J by 4 bases, 2 bases remained unmatched. Written as DNA, the CDR3 is TGTGCCAGCAGTTTAGCGGGAGTGTACAATGAGCAGTTCTTC. As protein: CASSLAGVYNEQFF.

The CDR3 is CAWSAGWDYGYTF. As DNA, the CDR3 is TGTGCCTGGAGCGCAGGGTGGGACTATGGCTACACCTTC. The chain uses TRBV30 and TRBJ1-2, with D perhaps TRBD1 (5 bases). Trimming cost V 3 bases and J 3 bases, with 11 bases left between them. Germline V gene data show CDR1 as GTSNPN and CDR2 as SVGIG (reference sequence). The CDR3 totals 13 residues.